The 3 T cell receptor beta chains reported below all come from one sample, sequenced in a study of T cells after yellow fever vaccination. TCRdb analysed the 5' RACE reads with MiXCR anew, one entry per CDR3 protein. The sample records roughly 330,000 distinct CDR3 sequences, approximately 3.9% being singletons. The sample consisted of PBMCs, taken 5 days after the yellow fever booster vaccination. The receptors shown here come from a man aged 18 to 30 who received the YFV17D yellow fever vaccine.

This clonotype was detected a few times. The chain recombines TRBV18 with TRBJ2-7; D tentatively fits TRBD1 or TRBD2 (5 bases each). Per the germline V gene, CDR1 is KGHSH and CDR2 is LQKENI. The CDR3 spans 12 residues. V was cut by 6 bases and J by 5 bases, with 11 bases left in between. In DNA form, the CDR3 reads TGTGCCAGCTCTCGGGACCGGGACGAGCAGTACTTC. Translating gives CASSRDRDEQYF. Full variable domain (rest looked up from reference TRBV18 and TRBJ2-7): NAGVMQNPRHLVRRRGQEARLRCSPMKGHSHVYWYRQLPEEGLKFMVYLQKENIIDESGMPKERFSAEFPKEGPSILRIQQVVRGDSAAYFCASSRDRDEQYFGPGTRLTVT.

This clonotype was seen many times. The gene calls are TRBV10-3 and TRBJ2-2, with a weak D call TRBD2 (6 bases). The CDR3 has 17 amino acids. The V gene lost 2 bases and the J gene lost 4 bases, with 17 bases spanning the gap. Germline V lookup: CDR1 ENHRY, CDR2 SYGVKD. Here the CDR3 reads CAISELLAKASTGELFF. As DNA, the CDR3 is TGTGCCATCAGTGAGCTCCTAGCGAAGGCTTCCACCGGGGAGCTGTTTTTT.

The table lists this clonotype with a few counts. This chain uses TRBV24-1 with TRBJ2-3; 7 bases are a match to TRBD1. The V gene's germline CDR1 is KGHDR and CDR2 SFDVKD. This CDR3 region has 12 residues. V lost 10 bases and J lost 0; bases outside the gene matches: 0. For the CDR3, the DNA is TGTGCCACGGGACAGAGCACAGATACGCAGTATTTT. Protein product: CATGQSTDTQYF.